This T cell receptor beta chain was obtained from a study of Ad26.COV2.S vaccination and SARS-CoV-2 variants. General study results and limits: Possibly, TCR breadth and depth analyses underestimated total T cell responses. Post-vaccination spike-specific CD8+ and CD4+ T cell responses reportedly had substantial breadth.

This clone showed up just once. Antigen specificity is unknown. The treatment was: roughly 20 received Ad26.COV2.S at low or high dose, single or two shots; about five received placebo; per-sample allocation not given. Sampling happened 63 days after the first vaccine or placebo injection. In Boston, an adult donor aged 18-55 years took part. The CDR3 is 15 amino acids. Trimming at V came to 2 bases and at J to 4 bases, leaving 5 bases not matched to a gene. CDR1 and CDR2 from the germline V gene are SGHAT and FQNNGV. Clones were sequenced by immunoSEQ multiplex PCR, and TCRdb holds only the in-frame ones, with some missing. The sample holds fewer than 500,000 clones; approximately 92% are singletons and the top ten take just over 2.5%.

This clonotype was obtained from a person between 18 and 65 years old who received the Ad26.COV2.S COVID-19 vaccine or a placebo. Specimen: peripheral blood, collected in a trial of Ad26.COV2.S vaccine versus placebo. The chain combines TRBV11-2 with TRBJ2-1; the match to TRBD2 covers 7 bases. In DNA, the CDR3 is TGTGCCAGCAGCTTATACAGCGGGGCATACAATGAGCAGTTCTTC. Translating it yields CASSLYSGAYNEQFF.